The text below deals with one T cell receptor (beta chain). Between the trimmed V and J ends, which lost 6 bases and 4 bases, there was a span of 13 bases. The CDR3 loop spans 13 amino acids. Germline V gene sequence: CDR1 LNHDA, CDR2 SQIVND (reference sequence). The method was immunoSEQ multiplex PCR; TCRdb's version includes in-frame clones alone and lacks a portion of them. The table lists roughly 370,000 clones, about 93% of them singletons, with approximately 6.3% in the top ten. This sample was included in a study of control samples from healthy donors and cancer patients. Sequencing was carried out using PBMCs. The chain combines TRBV19 with TRBJ2-7, with a possible D match to TRBD1 (5 bases). This receptor was taken from a man aged 40-49 years with head and neck cancer. In DNA, the CDR3 is TGTGCCAGTAGCGGCCAGACAGATTACGAGCAGTACTTC. Its protein is CASSGQTDYEQYF.